Below, 24 T cell receptor beta chains from the same sample are listed, as sequenced in a study of shared clonotypes between healthy human individuals. Measured with immunoSEQ multiplex PCR; TCRdb has only the in-frame clones, and not every one. The sample comprises a few million clones, around nine tenths of which are singletons, and under 0.15% rests with the top ten. Sequences were obtained from naive CD4+ T cells sorted from blood. Subset indicated: CD45RA+ positively selected. The receptors derive from a man between 18 and 29 years old in good health.

The genes are TRBV10-1 and TRBJ2-7, with 8 nucleotides matching TRBD2. Germline lookup yields CDR1 WNHNN and CDR2 SYGVQD (reference sequence). This CDR3 contains 14 residues. V lost 6 bases, J lost 1 base, and 5 bases stayed unmatched. CDR3 in amino acids: CASSREGRSYEQYF. CDR3 in DNA: TGCGCCAGCAGCCGGGAGGGCCGTTCCTACGAGCAGTACTTC.

This clone was recorded a few times. The sample contains more than one DNA sequence encoding this CDR3. The rearrangement joins TRBV18 to TRBJ2-2; the D is unclear. The germline gives CDR1 KGHSH, CDR2 LQKENI. Trimming left V 3 bases short and J 4 bases short, with 3 bases between. The CDR3 is 12 residues long. Here the CDR3 reads CASSPFTGELFF. The CDR3 DNA sequence: TGTGCCAGCTCACCGTTCACCGGGGAGCTGTTTTTT.

This chain connects TRBV4-1 to TRBJ1-6; D unresolved. Trimming took off 1 base at V and 7 bases at J, with 8 bases between the two ends. From germline, CDR1 is MGHRA and CDR2 YSYEKL. The CDR3 covers 14 residues. The CDR3 is CASSQGVKNSPLHF. As DNA, the CDR3 is TGCGCCAGCAGCCAAGGCGTGAAAAATTCACCCCTCCACTTT.

This clone was found once. The genes are TRBV9 and TRBJ2-3; a possible D gene is TRBD1 (6 bases). The CDR3 consists of 15 residues. Trimming removed 6 bases at V and 0 bases at J, with 14 bases between. CDR1 is SGDLS, CDR2 YYNGEE, per germline. The CDR3 nucleotides are TGTGCCAGCAACCCCGGCACAGGGAGCACAGATACGCAGTATTTT. It translates to CASNPGTGSTDTQYF.

The rearrangement uses TRBV7-2 and TRBJ1-5; D call uncertain. V was cut by 4 bases and J by 5 bases, with 9 bases left in between. From germline, CDR1 is SGHTA and CDR2 FQGNSA. This CDR3 has 13 amino acids. CDR3 amino acids: CASSSLRDQPQHF. CDR3 DNA sequence: TGTGCCAGCAGCTCCCTTAGAGATCAGCCCCAGCATTTT. The full variable domain, in which reference TRBV7-2 and TRBJ1-5 provide the parts outside the CDR3, is GAGVSQSPSNKVTEKGKDVELRCDPISGHTALYWYRQSLGQGLEFLIYFQGNSAPDKSGLPSDRFSAERTGGSVSTLTIQRTQQEDSAVYLCASSSLRDQPQHFGDGTRLSIL.

This rearrangement joins TRBV10-3 to TRBJ2-2; unclear D gene. V lost 10 bases and J 1 base, leaving 13 bases between the germline ends. Germline CDR1 ENHRY, CDR2 SYGVKD. This CDR3 is built from 14 residues. CDR3 amino acids: CATEKTQNTGELFF. The CDR3 DNA sequence: TGTGCCACCGAAAAAACACAGAACACCGGGGAGCTGTTTTTT.

As for this clone: The same CDR3 also results from other DNA sequences found in this sample. The genes are TRBV5-4 and TRBJ2-1; D is unresolved. V was pared by 0 bases and J by 7 bases, with 5 bases between. The CDR3 spans 12 residues. Germline V lookup: CDR1 SGHNT, CDR2 YYREEE (reference sequence). Here the CDR3 DNA reads TGTGCCAGCAGCTTGGATTCGAATGAGCAGTTCTTC. It specifies CASSLDSNEQFF. Filled out from reference TRBV5-4 and TRBJ2-1, the complete variable domain reads ETGVTQSPTHLIKTRGQQVTLRCSSQSGHNTVSWYQQALGQGPQFIFQYYREEENGRGNFPPRFSGLQFPNYSSELNVNALELDDSALYLCASSLDSNEQFFGPGTRLTVL.

Details on this clone: A junction end diverges from the germline sequence, so it may reflect a read error. V gene TRBV5-1 combines with J gene TRBJ1-1, with D possibly matching TRBD1 (6 bases). The germline V gene encodes CDR1 SGHRS and CDR2 YFSETQ. The CDR3 contains 15 residues. The CDR3 reads CASSRRAAGDTEAFF. CDR3 DNA: TGTGCCAGCAGCCGGAGAGCGGCAGGGGACACTGAAGCTTTCTTT.

This chain uses TRBV5-1 with TRBJ1-2; D possibly corresponds to TRBD1 (6 bases). The germline V gene has CDR1 SGHRS and CDR2 YFSETQ. V lost 3 bases and J 6 bases, leaving 9 bases between the germline ends. The CDR3 extends over 12 amino acids. CDR3 region: CASSSQGNGYTF. The CDR3 DNA follows: TGCGCCAGCAGCTCACAGGGAAATGGCTACACCTTC.

The chain's CDR3 is CASTYLHEQYF. CDR3 nucleotide sequence: TGTGCCAGCACATATCTCCACGAGCAGTACTTC. The chain is built from TRBV6-5 and TRBJ2-7; D not resolved. Germline-derived CDR1 and CDR2 are MNHEY and SVGAGI. Trimming removed 7 bases from V and 5 bases from J, with 9 bases in between. CDR3 length: 11 residues.

This clone was seen just once. V gene TRBV5-4 combines with J gene TRBJ2-1, with TRBD2 identical over 7 bases. CDR1 SGHNT and CDR2 YYREEE come from the germline V gene (reference sequence). The CDR3 runs to 14 residues. V dropped 4 bases and J dropped 8; count of bases not matched to a gene: 9. CDR3 bases: TGTGCCAGCAGCGAACCTAGCGGTAACTATGAGCAGTTCTTC. Translated, it gives CASSEPSGNYEQFF. Drawing the rest from reference TRBV5-4 and TRBJ2-1, the complete variable domain is ETGVTQSPTHLIKTRGQQVTLRCSSQSGHNTVSWYQQALGQGPQFIFQYYREEENGRGNFPPRFSGLQFPNYSSELNVNALELDDSALYLCASSEPSGNYEQFFGPGTRLTVL.

This chain uses TRBV30 with TRBJ1-5; possible D gene TRBD1, 5 bases. Trimming pared 1 base from V and 10 bases from J, leaving 14 bases between. Germline assignment: CDR1 GTSNPN and CDR2 SVGIG (reference sequence). This CDR3 contains 13 residues. CDR3 nucleotide sequence: TGTGCCTGGAGTGACGGGGGAGGTTTTCCCCAGCATTTT. This sequence encodes CAWSDGGGFPQHF.

The chain employs TRBV25-1 and TRBJ2-7; TRBD2 matches at 9 bases. CDR3 length: 13 amino acids. V lost 5 bases and J lost 7; bases outside the gene matches: 6. CDR1 is MGHDK, CDR2 SYGVNS, per germline. CDR3 in DNA: TGTGCCAGCAGTCTAGCGGGACCCTTGGAGCAGTACTTC. Protein sequence: CASSLAGPLEQYF.

The V gene is TRBV5-1, the J gene TRBJ1-3; D is ambiguous. Germline V gives CDR1 SGHRS, CDR2 YFSETQ. This CDR3 comprises 16 residues. V gave up 1 base and J gave up 0 bases, with 11 bases separating them. CDR3 sequence: CASSLLGGNSGNTIYF. For the CDR3, the DNA is TGCGCCAGCAGCTTGTTGGGAGGGAACTCTGGAAACACCATATATTTT.

This chain uses TRBV9 with TRBJ2-3; D gene unclear. Per germline, CDR1 SGDLS and CDR2 YYNGEE. This CDR3 has 17 amino acids. The V and J ends lost 3 bases and 4 bases respectively, with 21 bases between them. In DNA, the CDR3 is TGTGCCAGCAGCGCCCGCGGTGTGGTGGGTGGGCCAGATACGCAGTATTTT. Translation: CASSARGVVGGPDTQYF.

The chain employs TRBV5-1 and TRBJ1-1; 7 bases are shared with TRBD1. With 5 bases clipped from V and 5 bases from J, the junction kept 9 bases outside the gene matches. CDR1 and CDR2 (germline): SGHRS, YFSETQ. This CDR3 spans 14 amino acids. CDR3 DNA: TGCGCCAGCAGTCTGGAACCACAGGGGACTGAAGCTTTCTTT. Amino acids: CASSLEPQGTEAFF.

The rearrangement joins TRBV19 to TRBJ2-3, with D possibly being TRBD2 (7 bases). This CDR3 has 16 amino acids. Looked up from germline, CDR1 is LNHDA and CDR2 is SQIVND (reference sequence). V lost 2 bases and J 0 bases, leaving 12 bases between the germline ends. CDR3 sequence (DNA): TGTGCCAGTAGTATAAAGGCGGGGGCTAGCACAGATACGCAGTATTTT. This encodes CASSIKAGASTDTQYF.

The V call is TRBV5-1, the J call TRBJ1-1, with a weak D call TRBD1 (5 bases). The CDR3 contains 14 residues. The germline V gene encodes CDR1 SGHRS and CDR2 YFSETQ. Trimming shortened V by 2 bases and J by 2 bases, and 10 bases separated the two germline ends. CDR3 sequence (DNA): TGCGCCAGCAGCTTACAGGATCGAAACACTGAAGCTTTCTTT. Its translation is CASSLQDRNTEAFF.

The V call is TRBV7-2, the J call TRBJ1-5, with D tentatively TRBD1 (5 bases). The CDR3 totals 15 residues. CDR1 SGHTA and CDR2 FQGNSA come from the germline V gene. Trimming took off 3 bases at V and 2 bases at J, with 11 bases between the two ends. CDR3 DNA sequence: TGTGCCAGCAGCTTTAAACAGGCGGGCAATCAGCCCCAGCATTTT. Translated: CASSFKQAGNQPQHF.

The genes are TRBV27 and TRBJ1-5; D gene unclear. The CDR3 runs 13 residues. V gave up 6 bases and J gave up 1 base, with 7 bases separating them. Germline V gene lookup returns CDR1 MNHEY and CDR2 SMNVEV (reference sequence). This CDR3 is CASSGQSNQPQHF. CDR3 DNA: TGTGCCAGCAGCGGGCAGAGCAATCAGCCCCAGCATTTT.

This chain connects TRBV30 to TRBJ1-1; TRBD1 matches 7 bases. CDR1 and CDR2 from the germline V gene are GTSNPN and SVGIG (reference sequence). V was pared by 3 bases and J by 7 bases, with 8 bases of the junction left unmatched. CDR3 length: 13 amino acids. The CDR3: CAWRQTRQGEAFF. The CDR3 DNA reads as TGTGCCTGGAGACAGACCCGACAGGGTGAAGCTTTCTTT.

The chain joins TRBV5-6 to TRBJ2-1, with 9 bases matching TRBD1. CDR3 length: 15 residues. Germline V gene data show CDR1 as SGHDT and CDR2 as YYEEEE. V was pared by 3 bases and J by 2 bases, with 3 bases of the junction left unmatched. CDR3 sequence: CASSWGQGTYNEQFF. DNA of the CDR3: TGTGCCAGCAGCTGGGGACAGGGAACCTACAATGAGCAGTTCTTC.

With regard to this clone: The same CDR3 can be traced to other DNA sequences in this sample. The chain is built from TRBV4-1 and TRBJ2-3; D gene ambiguous. Trimming took off 0 bases at V and 1 base at J, with 2 bases between the two ends. Germline-derived CDR1 and CDR2 are MGHRA and YSYEKL. The CDR3 totals 13 residues. The CDR3 region is CASSQEGTDTQYF. The CDR3, as DNA: TGCGCCAGCAGCCAAGAGGGCACAGATACGCAGTATTTT.

The V call is TRBV28, the J call TRBJ1-6; 8 bases map to TRBD1. Germline values: CDR1 MDHEN, CDR2 SYDVKM. CDR3 size: 15 residues. Trimming took 5 bases from V and 1 from J; bases not matched to a gene: 1. CDR3: CASSRQGSYNSPLHF. CDR3 coding DNA: TGTGCCAGCAGTCGACAGGGGTCCTATAATTCACCCCTCCACTTT.